This TCR beta chain was captured by sequencing in a study of T cells in Graves' hyperthyroidism and ophthalmopathy. Each diagnosis drew on symptoms, thyroxine, TRAb, thyroid ultrasound and orbital computed tomography findings. CDR3 length equals 13 residues. The V gene lost 1 base and the J gene lost 6 bases, with 9 bases spanning the gap. Amplification of TCR beta CDR3 regions was performed using RNA transcripts as template. The HTBI primer set drove a first-round RT-PCR of the TCR CDR3. One entry per CDR3 protein, called by TCRdb with MiXCR from the multiplex PCR reads. Here the sample spans fewer than 300,000 distinct CDR3 sequences, less than 30% being singletons.

The receptor was derived from a man aged 35-49 years with Graves' hyperthyroidism that later progressed to Graves' ophthalmopathy. Sequences were obtained from blood. The chain uses TRBV12-3 or TRBV12-4 and TRBJ1-2; D gene unclear. The CDR3, as DNA: TGTGCCAGCAGTTTAGAAGGGTACCATGGCTACACCTTC. This gives the protein CASSLEGYHGYTF.